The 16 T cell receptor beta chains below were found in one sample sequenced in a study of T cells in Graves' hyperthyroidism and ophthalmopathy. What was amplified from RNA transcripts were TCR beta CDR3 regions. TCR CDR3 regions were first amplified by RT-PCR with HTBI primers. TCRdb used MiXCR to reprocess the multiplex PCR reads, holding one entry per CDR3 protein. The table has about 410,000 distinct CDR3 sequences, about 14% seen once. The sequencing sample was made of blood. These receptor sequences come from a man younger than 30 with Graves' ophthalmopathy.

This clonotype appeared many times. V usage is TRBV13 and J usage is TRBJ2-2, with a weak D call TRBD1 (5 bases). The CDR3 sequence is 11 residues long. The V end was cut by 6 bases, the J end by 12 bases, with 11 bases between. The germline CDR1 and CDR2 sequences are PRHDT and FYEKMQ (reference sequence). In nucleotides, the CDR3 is TGTGCCAGCAGTTTGCAGGGAAAGCTGTTTTTT. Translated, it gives CASSLQGKLFF.

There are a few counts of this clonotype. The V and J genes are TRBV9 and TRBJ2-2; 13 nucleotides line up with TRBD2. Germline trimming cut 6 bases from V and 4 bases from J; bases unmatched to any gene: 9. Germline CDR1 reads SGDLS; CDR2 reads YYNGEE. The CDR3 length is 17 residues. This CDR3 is CASTRPGTSGITGELFF. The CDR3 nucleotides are TGTGCCAGCACCCGGCCCGGGACTAGCGGGATCACCGGGGAGCTGTTTTTT.

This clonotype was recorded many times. The CDR3 sequence is CASSIGGLETQYF. Written as DNA, the CDR3 is TGTGCCAGTAGTATTGGGGGTTTGGAGACCCAGTACTTC. The chain links TRBV19 to TRBJ2-5; the D call may be TRBD1 or TRBD2 (5 bases each). CDR1 LNHDA and CDR2 SQIVND come from the germline V gene (reference sequence). V was cut by 3 bases and J by 5 bases, with 10 bases left in between. There are 13 residues in the CDR3.

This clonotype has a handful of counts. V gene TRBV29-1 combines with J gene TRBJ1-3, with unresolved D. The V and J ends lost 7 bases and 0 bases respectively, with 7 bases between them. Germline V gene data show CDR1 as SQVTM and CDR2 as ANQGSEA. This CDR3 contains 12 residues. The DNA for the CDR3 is TGCAGCGGTTGGGACTCTGGAAACACCATATATTTT. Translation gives CSGWDSGNTIYF.

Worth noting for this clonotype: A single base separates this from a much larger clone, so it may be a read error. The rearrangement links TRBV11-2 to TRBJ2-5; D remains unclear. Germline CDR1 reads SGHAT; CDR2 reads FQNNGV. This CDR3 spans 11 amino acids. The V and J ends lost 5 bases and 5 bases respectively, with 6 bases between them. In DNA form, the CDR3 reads TGTGCCAGCAGCCCGGTGGAGACCCAGTACTTC. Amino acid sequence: CASSPVETQYF.

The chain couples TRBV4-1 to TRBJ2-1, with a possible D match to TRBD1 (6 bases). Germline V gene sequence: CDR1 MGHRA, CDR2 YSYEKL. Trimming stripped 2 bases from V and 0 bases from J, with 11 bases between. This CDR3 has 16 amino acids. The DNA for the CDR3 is TGCGCCAGCAGCCAACCAGGGGTCAGCTCCTACAATGAGCAGTTCTTC. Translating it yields CASSQPGVSSYNEQFF.

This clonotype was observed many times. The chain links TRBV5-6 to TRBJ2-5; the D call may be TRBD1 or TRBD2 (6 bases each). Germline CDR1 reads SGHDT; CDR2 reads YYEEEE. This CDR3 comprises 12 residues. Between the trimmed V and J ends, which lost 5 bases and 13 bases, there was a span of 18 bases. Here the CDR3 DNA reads TGTGCCAGCAGTACAGGGAGGAACCTGATGTACTTC. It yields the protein CASSTGRNLMYF.

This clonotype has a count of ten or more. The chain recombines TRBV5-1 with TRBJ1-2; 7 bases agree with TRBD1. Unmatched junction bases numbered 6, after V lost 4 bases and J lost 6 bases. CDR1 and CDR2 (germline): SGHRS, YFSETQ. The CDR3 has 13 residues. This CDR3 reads CASSGRTGDGYTF. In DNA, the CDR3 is TGCGCCAGCAGCGGCCGGACAGGCGATGGCTACACCTTC.

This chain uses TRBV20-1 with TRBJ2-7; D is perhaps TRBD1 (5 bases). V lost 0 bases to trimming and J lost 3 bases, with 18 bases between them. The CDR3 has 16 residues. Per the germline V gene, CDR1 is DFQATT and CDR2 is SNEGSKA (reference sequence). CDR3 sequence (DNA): TGCAGTGCTAGAGATCCCGGGCAGGGTATGGACTACGAGCAGTACTTC. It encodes CSARDPGQGMDYEQYF.

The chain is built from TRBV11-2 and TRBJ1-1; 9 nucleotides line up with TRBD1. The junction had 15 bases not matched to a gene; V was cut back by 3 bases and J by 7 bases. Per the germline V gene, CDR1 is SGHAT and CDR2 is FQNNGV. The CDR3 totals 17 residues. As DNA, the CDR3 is TGTGCCAGCAGCTTCGGGAAGTACACAGGGGGCTTTAATGAAGCTTTCTTT. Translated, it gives CASSFGKYTGGFNEAFF.

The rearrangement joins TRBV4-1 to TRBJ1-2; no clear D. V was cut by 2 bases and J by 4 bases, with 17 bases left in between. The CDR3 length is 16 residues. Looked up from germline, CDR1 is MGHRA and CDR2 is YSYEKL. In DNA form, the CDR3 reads TGCGCCAGCAGCCAAATGGGATTGTCCCTCCCCTATGGCTACACCTTC. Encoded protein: CASSQMGLSLPYGYTF.

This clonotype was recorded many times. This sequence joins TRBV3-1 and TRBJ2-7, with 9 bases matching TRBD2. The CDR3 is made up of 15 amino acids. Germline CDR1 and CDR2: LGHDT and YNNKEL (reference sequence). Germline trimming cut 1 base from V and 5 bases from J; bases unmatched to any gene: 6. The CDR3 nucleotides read TGTGCCAGCAGCCAAGCTAGCGGGACCCACCACGAGCAGTACTTC. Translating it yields CASSQASGTHHEQYF.

CDR3 nucleotide sequence: TGCGCCAGCAGCCCACAGGGTAGCGGGAAAGAGACCCAGTACTTC. Translating it yields CASSPQGSGKETQYF. The V call is TRBV5-1, the J call TRBJ2-5; 8 bases line up with TRBD2. The CDR3 covers 15 residues. The junction had 8 bases not matched to a gene; V was cut back by 4 bases and J by 3 bases. The germline gives CDR1 SGHRS, CDR2 YFSETQ.

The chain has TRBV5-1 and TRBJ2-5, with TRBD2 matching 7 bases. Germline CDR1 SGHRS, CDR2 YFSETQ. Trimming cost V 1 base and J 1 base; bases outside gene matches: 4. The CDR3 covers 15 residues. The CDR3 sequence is CASSLYWGGQETQYF. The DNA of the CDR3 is TGCGCCAGCAGCTTGTACTGGGGGGGCCAAGAGACCCAGTACTTC.

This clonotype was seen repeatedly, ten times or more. The CDR3 here is CASNLDRGIEKLFF. CDR3 DNA sequence: TGTGCCAGCAATCTCGACAGGGGGATCGAAAAACTGTTTTTT. The chain carries TRBV2 and TRBJ1-4; 9 positions match TRBD1. CDR1 SNHLY and CDR2 FYNNEI come from the germline V gene. This CDR3 contains 14 residues. The V and J ends lost 7 bases and 8 bases, in that order; junction bases with no gene match: 8.

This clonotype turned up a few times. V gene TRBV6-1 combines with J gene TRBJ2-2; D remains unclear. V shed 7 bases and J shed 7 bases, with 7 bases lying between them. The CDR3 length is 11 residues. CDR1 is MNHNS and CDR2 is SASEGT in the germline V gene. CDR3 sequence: CASTAVGELFF. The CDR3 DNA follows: TGTGCCAGCACTGCAGTCGGGGAGCTGTTTTTT.